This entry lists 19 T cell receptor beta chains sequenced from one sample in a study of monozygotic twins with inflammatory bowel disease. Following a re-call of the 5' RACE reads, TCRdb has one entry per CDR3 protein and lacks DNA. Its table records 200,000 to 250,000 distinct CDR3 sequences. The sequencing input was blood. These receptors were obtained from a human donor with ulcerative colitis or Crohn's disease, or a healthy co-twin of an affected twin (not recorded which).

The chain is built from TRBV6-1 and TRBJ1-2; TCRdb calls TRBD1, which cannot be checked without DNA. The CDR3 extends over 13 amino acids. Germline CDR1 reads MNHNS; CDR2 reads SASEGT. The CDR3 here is CASGTGGPYGYTF.

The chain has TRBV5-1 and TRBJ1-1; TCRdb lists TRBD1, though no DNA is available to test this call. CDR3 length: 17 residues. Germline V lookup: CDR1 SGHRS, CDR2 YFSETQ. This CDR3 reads CASSSVRQGSRDTEAFF.

The CDR3 protein is CSVARGTEAFF. This rearrangement joins TRBV29-1 to TRBJ1-1; the D gene TCRdb calls, TRBD1, cannot be checked with no DNA. The germline gives CDR1 SQVTM, CDR2 ANQGSEA. The CDR3 sequence is 11 residues long.

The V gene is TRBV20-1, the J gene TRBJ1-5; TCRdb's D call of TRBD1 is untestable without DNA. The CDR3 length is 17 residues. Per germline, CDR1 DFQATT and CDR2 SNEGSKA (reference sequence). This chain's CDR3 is CSASLGTGGLSNQPQHF.

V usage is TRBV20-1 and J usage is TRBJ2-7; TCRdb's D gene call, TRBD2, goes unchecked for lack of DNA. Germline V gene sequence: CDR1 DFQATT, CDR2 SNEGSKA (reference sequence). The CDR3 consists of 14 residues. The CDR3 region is CSAKHGGTFYEQYF.

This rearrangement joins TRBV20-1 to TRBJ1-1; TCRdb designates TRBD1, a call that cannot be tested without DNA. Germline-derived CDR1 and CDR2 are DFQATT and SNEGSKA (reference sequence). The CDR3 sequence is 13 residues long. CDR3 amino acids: CSARDNRGSEAFF.

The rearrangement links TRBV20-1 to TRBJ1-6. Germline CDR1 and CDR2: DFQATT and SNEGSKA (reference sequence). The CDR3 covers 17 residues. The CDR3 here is CSARDETESSYNSPLHF.

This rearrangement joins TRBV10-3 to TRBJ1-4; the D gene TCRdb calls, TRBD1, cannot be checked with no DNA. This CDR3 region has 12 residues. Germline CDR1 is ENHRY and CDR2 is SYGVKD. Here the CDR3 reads CAATGTGEKLFF.

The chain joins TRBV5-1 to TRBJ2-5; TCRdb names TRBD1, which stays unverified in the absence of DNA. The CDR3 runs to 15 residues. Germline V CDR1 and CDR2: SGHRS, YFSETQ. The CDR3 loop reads CASSPGGDRVALKYF. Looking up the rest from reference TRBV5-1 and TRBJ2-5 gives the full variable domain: KAGVTQTPRYLIKTRGQQVTLSCSPISGHRSVSWYQQTPGQGLQFLFEYFSETQRNKGNFPGRFSGRQFSNSRSEMNVSTLELGDSALYLCASSPGGDRVALKYFGPGTRLLVL.

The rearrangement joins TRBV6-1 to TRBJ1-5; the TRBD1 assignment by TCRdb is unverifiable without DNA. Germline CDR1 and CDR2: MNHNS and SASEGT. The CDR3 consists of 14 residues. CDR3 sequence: CATRDRGSNQPQHF.

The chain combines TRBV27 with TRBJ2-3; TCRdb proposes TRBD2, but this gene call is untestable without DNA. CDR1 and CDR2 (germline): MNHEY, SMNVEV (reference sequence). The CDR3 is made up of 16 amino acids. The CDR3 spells CASSSIAGASTDTQYF.

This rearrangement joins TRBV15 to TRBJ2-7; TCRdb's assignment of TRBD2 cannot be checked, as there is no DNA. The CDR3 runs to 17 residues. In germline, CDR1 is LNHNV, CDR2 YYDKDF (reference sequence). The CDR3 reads CATSRGTSGSRRNEQYF.

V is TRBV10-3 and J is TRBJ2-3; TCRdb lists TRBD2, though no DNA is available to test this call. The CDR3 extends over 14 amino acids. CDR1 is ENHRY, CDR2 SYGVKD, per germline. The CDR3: CATGLAGATDTQYF.

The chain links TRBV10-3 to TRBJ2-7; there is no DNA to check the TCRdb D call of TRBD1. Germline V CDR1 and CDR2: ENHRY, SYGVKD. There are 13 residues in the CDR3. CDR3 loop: CAISADRTYEQYF.

CDR3 residues: CASSADGTGGKNTEAFF. The V gene is TRBV5-1, the J gene TRBJ1-1; TCRdb gives TRBD1 as the D gene, but with no DNA this cannot be confirmed. From germline, CDR1 is SGHRS and CDR2 YFSETQ. CDR3 length: 17 amino acids.

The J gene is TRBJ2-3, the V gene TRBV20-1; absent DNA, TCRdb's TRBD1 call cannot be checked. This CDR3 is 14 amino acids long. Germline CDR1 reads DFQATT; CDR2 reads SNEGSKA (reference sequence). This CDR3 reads CSATQGAHRDTQYF.

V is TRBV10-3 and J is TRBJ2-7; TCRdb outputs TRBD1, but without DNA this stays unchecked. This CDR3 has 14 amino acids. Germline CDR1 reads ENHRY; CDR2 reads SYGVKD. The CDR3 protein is CAIGLGGQRAEQYF.

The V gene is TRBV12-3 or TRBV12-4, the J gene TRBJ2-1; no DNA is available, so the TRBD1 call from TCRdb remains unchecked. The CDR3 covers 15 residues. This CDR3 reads CASSPSGGPDNEQFF.

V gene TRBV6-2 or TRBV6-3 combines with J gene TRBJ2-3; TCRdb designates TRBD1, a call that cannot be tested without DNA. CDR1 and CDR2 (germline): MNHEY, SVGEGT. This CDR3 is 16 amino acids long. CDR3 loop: CASSYSKGASSDTQYF.